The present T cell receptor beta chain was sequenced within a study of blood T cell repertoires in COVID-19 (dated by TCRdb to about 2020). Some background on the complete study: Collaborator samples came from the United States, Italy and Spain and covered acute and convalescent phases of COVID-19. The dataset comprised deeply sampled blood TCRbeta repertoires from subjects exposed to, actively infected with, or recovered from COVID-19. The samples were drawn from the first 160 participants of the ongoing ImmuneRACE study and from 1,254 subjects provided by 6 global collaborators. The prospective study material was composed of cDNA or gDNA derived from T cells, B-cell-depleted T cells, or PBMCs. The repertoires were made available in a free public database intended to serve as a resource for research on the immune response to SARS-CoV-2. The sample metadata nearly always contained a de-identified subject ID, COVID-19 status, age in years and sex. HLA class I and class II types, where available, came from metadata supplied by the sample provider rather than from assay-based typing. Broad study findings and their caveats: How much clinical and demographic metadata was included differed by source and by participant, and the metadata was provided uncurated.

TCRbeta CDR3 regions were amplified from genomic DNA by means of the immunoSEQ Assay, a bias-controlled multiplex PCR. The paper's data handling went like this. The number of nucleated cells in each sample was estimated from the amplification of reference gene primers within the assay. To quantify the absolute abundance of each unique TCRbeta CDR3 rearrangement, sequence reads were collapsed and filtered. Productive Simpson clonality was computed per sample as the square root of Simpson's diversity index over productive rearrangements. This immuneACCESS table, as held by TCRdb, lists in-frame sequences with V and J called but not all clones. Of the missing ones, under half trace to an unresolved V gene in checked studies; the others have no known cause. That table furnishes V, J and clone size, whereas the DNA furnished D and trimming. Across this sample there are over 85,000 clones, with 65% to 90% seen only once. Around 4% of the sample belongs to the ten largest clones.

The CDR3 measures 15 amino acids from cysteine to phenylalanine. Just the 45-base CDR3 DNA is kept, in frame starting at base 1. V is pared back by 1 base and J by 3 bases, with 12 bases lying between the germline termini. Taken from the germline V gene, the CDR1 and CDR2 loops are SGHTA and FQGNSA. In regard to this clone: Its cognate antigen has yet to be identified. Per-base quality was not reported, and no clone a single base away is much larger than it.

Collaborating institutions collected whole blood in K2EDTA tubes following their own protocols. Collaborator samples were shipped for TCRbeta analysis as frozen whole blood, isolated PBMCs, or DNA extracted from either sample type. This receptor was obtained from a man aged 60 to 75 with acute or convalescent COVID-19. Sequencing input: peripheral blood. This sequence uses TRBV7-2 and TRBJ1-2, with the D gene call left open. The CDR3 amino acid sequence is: CASSLEVAIDYGYTF. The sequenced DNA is TGTGCCAGCAGCTTAGAGGTAGCGATCGACTATGGCTACACCTTC.